The 11 T cell receptor beta chains below all came from one sample that was sequenced in a study of cytomegalovirus exposure and HLA in healthy donors. Method: immunoSEQ multiplex PCR; TCRdb's copy keeps in-frame clones and lacks some. Of about 160,000 clones listed, about 96% are singletons. The sample consisted of PBMCs. All receptors come from a woman younger than 35 in good health and CMV-seronegative.

This clone was observed a few times. The V gene is TRBV7-2, the J gene TRBJ2-5, with TRBD2 matching 10 bases. This CDR3 comprises 16 residues. V lost 5 bases, J lost 3 bases, and 9 bases stayed unmatched. Germline V gene lookup returns CDR1 SGHTA and CDR2 FQGNSA. CDR3 amino acids: CASSPRTGTSEETQYF. The CDR3 bases are TGTGCCAGCAGCCCCCGGACCGGGACTAGCGAAGAGACCCAGTACTTC.

The chain uses TRBV6-6 and TRBJ2-7, with 8 bases identical to TRBD1. V dropped 6 bases and J dropped 6; count of bases not matched to a gene: 4. The CDR3 loop spans 12 amino acids. CDR1 and CDR2 (germline): MNHNY, SVGAGI (reference sequence). The CDR3 protein is CASRQGGAEQYF. CDR3 nucleotide sequence: TGTGCCAGCAGACAGGGGGGCGCCGAGCAGTACTTC.

The chain has TRBV7-2 and TRBJ2-7; weak D call: TRBD2 (6 bases). CDR1 is SGHTA and CDR2 is FQGNSA in the germline V gene. The CDR3 is 14 amino acids. V lost 4 bases, J lost 2 bases, and 12 bases lay in between. CDR3 region: CASSSPGTPYEQYF. The CDR3 DNA follows: TGTGCCAGCAGCTCCCCAGGGACTCCCTACGAGCAGTACTTC. Looking up the rest from reference TRBV7-2 and TRBJ2-7 gives the full variable domain: GAGVSQSPSNKVTEKGKDVELRCDPISGHTALYWYRQSLGQGLEFLIYFQGNSAPDKSGLPSDRFSAERTGGSVSTLTIQRTQQEDSAVYLCASSSPGTPYEQYFGPGTRLTVT.

The chain joins TRBV4-1 to TRBJ1-1; tentative D call: TRBD1 (5 bases). Germline V CDR1 and CDR2: MGHRA, YSYEKL. The V and J ends lost 1 base and 8 bases respectively, with 11 bases between them. CDR3 length equals 13 residues. The CDR3, as DNA: TGCGCCAGCAGCCAAGTCCAGGGATTGGAAGCTTTCTTT. Its translation: CASSQVQGLEAFF.

The rearrangement links TRBV27 to TRBJ1-2, with TRBD1 matching over 8 bases. The CDR3 totals 13 residues. From germline, CDR1 is MNHEY and CDR2 SMNVEV (reference sequence). The V segment lost 5 bases and the J segment 6 bases; nucleotides outside the gene matches: 5. Here the CDR3 reads CASSQGQGHGYTF. Written as DNA, the CDR3 is TGTGCCAGCAGTCAAGGACAGGGACATGGCTACACCTTC.

The chain employs TRBV5-1 and TRBJ2-5, with D possibly matching TRBD1 (6 bases). The length of the CDR3 is 13 residues. Germline V gives CDR1 SGHRS, CDR2 YFSETQ. V shed 6 bases and J shed 5 bases, with 14 bases lying between them. The CDR3 loop reads CASTAGAQETQYF. The CDR3 DNA follows: TGCGCCAGCACCGCAGGGGCGCAGGAGACCCAGTACTTC. The variable domain in full, with the rest retrieved from reference TRBV5-1 and TRBJ2-5, is KAGVTQTPRYLIKTRGQQVTLSCSPISGHRSVSWYQQTPGQGLQFLFEYFSETQRNKGNFPGRFSGRQFSNSRSEMNVSTLELGDSALYLCASTAGAQETQYFGPGTRLLVL.

This chain links TRBV5-1 with TRBJ2-5, with D maybe TRBD2 (6 bases). Germline V gene sequence: CDR1 SGHRS, CDR2 YFSETQ. Trimming cost V 4 bases and J 3 bases, with 13 bases left between them. The CDR3 is 14 residues long. The CDR3 sequence is CASSRRVLEETQYF. The CDR3 nucleotides are TGCGCCAGCAGCAGGAGGGTCCTAGAAGAGACCCAGTACTTC.

The V and J genes are TRBV2 and TRBJ1-1; unclear D gene. The ends were cut back, 10 bases at V and 8 bases at J, with 17 bases in the middle. Germline-derived CDR1 and CDR2 are SNHLY and FYNNEI. The CDR3 is made up of 12 amino acids. CDR3 sequence: CATNPGAGEAFF. The CDR3 DNA reads TGTGCCACCAACCCGGGAGCTGGAGAAGCTTTCTTT.

The J gene is TRBJ2-7, the V gene TRBV30; 8 nucleotides align to TRBD1. The trim removed 4 bases at V and 3 bases at J, leaving 8 bases unmatched. The CDR3 has 14 amino acids. CDR1 and CDR2 (germline): GTSNPN, SVGIG (reference sequence). This chain's CDR3 is CAWTAGTGNYEQYF. The DNA of the CDR3 is TGTGCCTGGACAGCCGGGACAGGCAACTACGAGCAGTACTTC.

The V gene is TRBV6-1, the J gene TRBJ2-7, with D possibly TRBD1 on 6 matching bases. Trimming pared 3 bases from V and 0 bases from J, leaving 15 bases between. Germline V gives CDR1 MNHNS, CDR2 SASEGT. CDR3 length equals 16 residues. The CDR3 nucleotides are TGTGCCAGCAGTGAGGCCGGACAGCTGCCCTCCTACGAGCAGTACTTC. Its translation is CASSEAGQLPSYEQYF.

This chain joins TRBV7-6 and TRBJ2-7; 9 bases agree with TRBD2. CDR1 is SGHVS, CDR2 FNYEAQ, per germline. J was trimmed by 4 bases and V by 5 bases; bases with no gene match: 9. The CDR3 contains 15 residues. The CDR3 spells CASSPGVTSGYEQYF. The CDR3 nucleotides read TGTGCCAGCAGCCCAGGGGTGACTAGCGGTTACGAGCAGTACTTC.